Listed below are T cell receptor beta chains from one sample, sequenced in a study of T-cell reconstitution after alpha-beta-depleted transplantation in children. TCRdb fed the PCR reads into MiXCR, producing one record per CDR3 protein. The sample lists about 250,000 distinct CDR3 sequences, roughly 25% occurring once. The sample in question was PBMCs, mostly from graft donor cells, obtained 360 days after TCRalphabeta/CD19-depleted stem cell transplant. Receptors originate from a female patient between 2 and 15 years old who had a stem cell transplant for congenital amegakaryocytic thrombocytopenia, so the T cells may come from the graft donor. Each CDR3 is given with its conserved first and last residue. D genes are given only for firm matches. For some rows the clone size is stated as once, few or many, or as a class when expanded; others skip it.

.	TRBV28	few	TRBJ1-1	CASSLWKGRDTEAFF	TGTGCCAGCAGTTTATGGAAGGGCCGGGACACTGAAGCTTTCTTT
TRBD2	TRBV28	few	TRBJ2-1	CASSPASGSLNEQFF	TGTGCCAGCAGTCCAGCTAGCGGGAGTTTGAATGAGCAGTTCTTC
.	TRBV10-2	.	TRBJ1-1	CASGTNTEAFF	TGCGCCAGTGGGACCAACACTGAAGCTTTCTTT
.	TRBV27	.	TRBJ2-5	CASSPDYGVQETQYF	TGTGCCAGCAGTCCAGATTACGGAGTCCAAGAGACCCAGTACTTC
.	TRBV28	.	TRBJ1-2	CASSLSGGGFYGYTF	TGTGCCAGCAGTTTATCGGGGGGCGGCTTCTATGGCTACACCTTC
TRBD1	TRBV5-1	.	TRBJ2-5	CASSDRDEGETQYF	TGCGCCAGTTCCGACAGGGATGAGGGAGAGACCCAGTACTTC
.	TRBV4-1	few	TRBJ2-7	CASSQPGREDYEQYF	TGCGCCAGCAGCCAACCCGGCAGGGAGGATTACGAGCAGTACTTC
TRBD2	TRBV20-1	.	TRBJ2-1	CSASFTSGGYNEQFF	TGCAGTGCTAGCTTTACTAGCGGAGGCTACAATGAGCAGTTCTTC
.	TRBV4-1	.	TRBJ2-4	CASSQAGGIAKNIQYF	TGCGCCAGCAGCCAAGCCGGGGGTATAGCCAAAAACATTCAGTACTTC
TRBD1	TRBV6-4	.	TRBJ2-1	CENRGRSENNEQFF	TGTGAGAACAGGGGAAGAAGCGAGAACAATGAGCAGTTCTTC
.	TRBV6-5	many	TRBJ1-2	CASSYRGGDYGYTF	TGTGCCAGCAGTTACAGGGGGGGCGACTATGGCTACACCTTC
.	TRBV5-1	many	TRBJ2-1	CASSLEYGSNEQFF	TGCGCCAGCAGCTTGGAGTATGGGAGCAATGAGCAGTTCTTC
.	TRBV4-2	many	TRBJ2-7	CASSQVEGGPADEQYF	TGTGCCAGCAGCCAAGTCGAAGGAGGGCCCGCTGACGAGCAGTACTTC
TRBD1	TRBV5-6	few	TRBJ2-2	CASSFLDRVDTGELFF	TGTGCCAGCAGCTTTCTCGACAGGGTGGACACCGGGGAGCTGTTTTTT
TRBD2	TRBV6-2/TRBV6-3	many	TRBJ2-1	CASRTSGRNNEQFF	TGTGCCAGCAGGACTAGCGGGAGGAACAATGAGCAGTTCTTC
.	TRBV6-1	few	TRBJ2-3	CASLESATQHRTQYF	TGTGCCAGCCTCGAGTCGGCCACCCAACATCGTACGCAGTATTTT
.	TRBV25-1	.	TRBJ2-7	CASSDRRAYEQYF	TGTGCCAGCAGTGATCGCCGGGCCTACGAGCAGTACTTC